Each of the 28 T cell receptor beta chains below was sequenced from the same sample in a study of neurological immune-mediated disorders. MiXCR was run by TCRdb on the 5' RACE reads, yielding one entry per CDR3 protein. Of 54,000 or so distinct CDR3 sequences in the sample, around 4% were seen once. Specimen: PBMCs. Receptors originate from a man between 60 and 75 years old with multiple sclerosis.

This clonotype was seen at least ten times. The J gene is TRBJ2-3, the V gene TRBV25-1; D gene unclear. There are 13 residues in the CDR3. Per the germline V gene, CDR1 is MGHDK and CDR2 is SYGVNS. V dropped 6 bases and J dropped 6 bases, with 13 bases sitting between them. This CDR3 reads CASRILPRDTQYF. For the CDR3, the DNA is TGTGCCAGCAGGATCCTACCCCGGGATACGCAGTATTTT.

This clonotype showed up many times. This chain connects TRBV7-9 to TRBJ1-3; possible D gene TRBD1, 5 bases. The CDR3 consists of 18 residues. Trimming took 5 bases from V and 0 from J, leaving 20 bases between them. Germline loops: CDR1 SEHNR, CDR2 FQNEAQ (reference sequence). The CDR3 reads CASSPPGNTFYSGNTIYF. The CDR3 DNA sequence: TGTGCCAGCAGCCCCCCAGGGAACACTTTCTACTCTGGAAACACCATATATTTT.

On this clonotype itself: This sequence may be a read error, since a much larger clone differs from it by one base. The V and J genes are TRBV5-6 and TRBJ2-1; TRBD2 matches 11 bases. Germline loops: CDR1 SGHDT, CDR2 YYEEEE. This CDR3 has 17 amino acids. The CDR3: CASSSDATSGKINEQLF. For the CDR3, the DNA is TGTGCCAGCAGCTCCGACGCGACTAGCGGGAAAATCAATGAGCAGTTATTC. Based on the CDR3 plus reference TRBV5-6 and TRBJ2-1, the full variable domain is DAGVTQSPTHLIKTRGQQVTLRCSPKSGHDTVSWYQQALGQGPQFIFQYYEEEERQRGNFPDRFSGHQFPNYSSELNVNALLLGDSALYLCASSSDATSGKINEQLFGPGTRLTVL.

In its sample, this clonotype was seen many times. The chain uses TRBV20-1 and TRBJ1-2; D might be TRBD1 (5 bases). Trimming removed 6 bases at V and 8 bases at J, with 10 bases between. This CDR3 spans 10 amino acids. Germline V CDR1 and CDR2: DFQATT, SNEGSKA (reference sequence). The DNA for the CDR3 is TGCAGTGCGGGGGACCTGGGCTACACCTTC. It codes for CSAGDLGYTF.

The J gene is TRBJ2-5, the V gene TRBV18; D uncertain. This CDR3 spans 13 amino acids. Trimming took 0 bases from V and 5 from J, leaving 7 bases between them. Germline V CDR1 and CDR2: KGHSH, LQKENI. The CDR3 loop is CASSPPTVETQYF. In DNA, the CDR3 is TGTGCCAGCTCACCACCAACCGTTGAGACCCAGTACTTC.

This clonotype appeared many times. The chain combines TRBV5-1 with TRBJ2-7; 7 nucleotides align to TRBD2. This CDR3 has 14 residues. V shed 0 bases and J 5 bases; nucleotides not matched to a gene: 5. Germline-derived CDR1 and CDR2 are SGHRS and YFSETQ. In DNA, the CDR3 is TGCGCCAGCAGCTTGGCCAGGCTAGCGGACGAGCAGTACTTC. This sequence encodes CASSLARLADEQYF.

The table lists this clonotype with many counts. V usage is TRBV20-1 and J usage is TRBJ1-2; D is perhaps TRBD1 (6 bases). Trimming left V 3 bases short and J 5 bases short, with 10 bases between. Per germline, CDR1 DFQATT and CDR2 SNEGSKA (reference sequence). The CDR3 covers 12 residues. The DNA of the CDR3 is TGCAGTGCTAGCGGGACAAGATATGGCTACACCTTC. Translation: CSASGTRYGYTF.

This clonotype was seen only a few times. The chain links TRBV12-3 or TRBV12-4 to TRBJ1-1; D is ambiguous. CDR3 size: 14 residues. V dropped 0 bases and J dropped 6 bases, with 11 bases sitting between them. CDR3 sequence reads: CASSLALDVAEAFF. CDR3 DNA sequence: TGTGCCAGCAGTTTAGCGCTGGATGTAGCTGAAGCTTTCTTT.

In its sample, this clonotype was seen many times. The chain's CDR3 is CSAGGGLKNEQYF. Here the CDR3 DNA reads TGCAGTGCCGGCGGGGGGTTGAAGAACGAGCAGTACTTC. The chain carries TRBV20-1 and TRBJ2-7, with TRBD2 matching 8 bases. CDR1 DFQATT and CDR2 SNEGSKA come from the germline V gene (reference sequence). This CDR3 is built from 13 residues. Losses at the gene ends were 6 bases for V and 5 bases for J; bases not matched to a gene: 9.

This clonotype was seen at least ten times. This chain joins TRBV5-5 and TRBJ1-2, with D perhaps TRBD1 (5 bases). CDR1 is SGHKS, CDR2 YYEKEE, per germline (reference sequence). CDR3 length equals 14 residues. V was trimmed by 4 bases and J by 5 bases, leaving 15 bases between them. This chain's CDR3 is CASSPGLTLYGYTF. The DNA for the CDR3 is TGTGCCAGCAGCCCGGGACTGACTCTTTATGGCTACACCTTC. The full variable domain, rest sourced from reference TRBV5-5 and TRBJ1-2, is DAGVTQSPTHLIKTRGQQVTLRCSPISGHKSVSWYQQVLGQGPQFIFQYYEKEERGRGNFPDRFSARQFPNYSSELNVNALLLGDSALYLCASSPGLTLYGYTFGSGTRLTVV.

The V call is TRBV12-5, the J call TRBJ2-1, with a weak D call TRBD2 (5 bases). Germline-derived CDR1 and CDR2 are LGHNT and FRNRAP. The CDR3 totals 14 residues. Between the trimmed V and J ends, which lost 4 bases and 6 bases, there was a span of 13 bases. CDR3: CASGSEAEINEQFF. As DNA, the CDR3 is TGTGCTAGTGGTTCGGAGGCGGAAATCAATGAGCAGTTCTTC. Looking up the rest from reference TRBV12-5 and TRBJ2-1 gives the full variable domain: DARVTQTPRHKVTEMGQEVTMRCQPILGHNTVFWYRQTMMQGLELLAYFRNRAPLDDSGMPKDRFSAEMPDATLATLKIQPSEPRDSAVYFCASGSEAEINEQFFGPGTRLTVL.

The CDR3 DNA sequence: TGTGCCAGCAGTTACTGGGGCGGGGGGGTTAACACAGATACGCAGTATTTT. Its translation: CASSYWGGGVNTDTQYF. The gene calls are TRBV12-3 or TRBV12-4 and TRBJ2-3, with TRBD2 identical over 9 bases. This CDR3 contains 17 residues. The V segment lost 4 bases and the J segment 2 bases; nucleotides outside the gene matches: 10.

There are many counts of this clonotype. The chain links TRBV6-5 to TRBJ2-7; 10 nucleotides agree with TRBD1. The CDR3 loop spans 16 amino acids. V lost 2 bases, J lost 5 bases, and 9 bases stayed unmatched. The germline gives CDR1 MNHEY, CDR2 SVGAGI. CDR3 DNA sequence: TGTGCCAGCAGTTACCGAGGTACGGGACAGGGGAACGAGCAGTACTTC. Protein sequence: CASSYRGTGQGNEQYF.

This clonotype was found many times. The chain employs TRBV20-1 and TRBJ2-1, with TRBD2 identical over 14 bases. The CDR3 sequence is 17 residues long. The trim removed 6 bases at V and 5 bases at J, leaving 12 bases unmatched. Looked up from germline, CDR1 is DFQATT and CDR2 is SNEGSKA (reference sequence). The CDR3 DNA reads as TGCAGTGCGCCGACTAGCGGGAGGGGTCGGGGGAACAATGAGCAGTTCTTC. Translating it yields CSAPTSGRGRGNNEQFF.

There are many counts of this clonotype. The chain carries TRBV20-1 and TRBJ1-4; maybe TRBD1 (5 bases). This CDR3 comprises 16 residues. Germline CDR1 DFQATT, CDR2 SNEGSKA (reference sequence). V was shortened by 2 bases and J by 0 bases, with 13 bases between the two germline ends. This chain's CDR3 is CSARLRQLATNEKLFF. The CDR3 bases are TGCAGTGCTAGACTTAGACAGCTTGCAACTAATGAAAAACTGTTTTTT.

This clonotype appeared many times. The rearrangement joins TRBV9 to TRBJ2-1; D may be TRBD2 (7 bases). Germline values: CDR1 SGDLS, CDR2 YYNGEE. CDR3 size: 17 residues. Trimming pared 0 bases from V and 7 bases from J, leaving 20 bases between. CDR3 sequence (DNA): TGTGCCAGCAGCGTAGATACAAGGGGGGGCCTCACTAATGAGCAGTTCTTC. It yields the protein CASSVDTRGGLTNEQFF.

This clonotype was seen only a few times. The chain links TRBV5-1 to TRBJ1-5; 7 bases map to TRBD1. Germline CDR1 reads SGHRS; CDR2 reads YFSETQ. This CDR3 comprises 15 residues. The V gene end was trimmed by 1 base and the J gene end by 2 bases; junction bases not matched to a gene: 3. The CDR3 loop reads CASSLTGDGNQPQHF. In DNA, the CDR3 is TGCGCCAGCAGCTTGACAGGGGATGGCAATCAGCCCCAGCATTTT.

This clonotype was found many times. This sequence joins TRBV20-1 and TRBJ2-3; maybe TRBD1 (5 bases). Germline V gene lookup returns CDR1 DFQATT and CDR2 SNEGSKA (reference sequence). The length of the CDR3 is 13 residues. Trimming removed 4 bases from V and 5 bases from J, with 13 bases in between. The CDR3 reads CSATRKGIDTQYF. The CDR3 DNA is TGCAGTGCTACTAGAAAGGGGATAGATACGCAGTATTTT.

There are many counts of this clonotype. The chain employs TRBV20-1 and TRBJ2-1; D may match TRBD1 or TRBD2 (5 bases each). The V end lost 6 bases, the J end lost 7 bases, and 16 bases lay between the germline ends. In germline, CDR1 is DFQATT, CDR2 SNEGSKA (reference sequence). CDR3 size: 13 residues. DNA of the CDR3: TGCAGTGCCCGACCATCGGGGCTTAATGAGCAGTTCTTC. This gives the protein CSARPSGLNEQFF.

This clonotype was picked up many times. The chain employs TRBV12-3 or TRBV12-4 and TRBJ1-1, with D unresolved. V lost 5 bases and J lost 1, with 14 bases in between. The CDR3 contains 15 residues. CDR3 sequence (DNA): TGTGCCAGCAGTCCGACCCAAGGAGGGAACACTGAAGCTTTCTTT. Residues: CASSPTQGGNTEAFF.

The sample holds many counts of this clonotype. The chain has TRBV5-1 and TRBJ2-3; 12 bases are a match to TRBD2. CDR1 and CDR2 from the germline V gene are SGHRS and YFSETQ. The CDR3 covers 16 residues. J was trimmed by 4 bases and V by 0 bases; bases with no gene match: 3. CDR3 sequence (DNA): TGCGCCAGCAGCTTGGAGACTAGCGGGAGCGCAGATACGCAGTATTTT. Amino acid sequence: CASSLETSGSADTQYF. Full variable domain (remainder filled in from reference TRBV5-1 and TRBJ2-3): KAGVTQTPRYLIKTRGQQVTLSCSPISGHRSVSWYQQTPGQGLQFLFEYFSETQRNKGNFPGRFSGRQFSNSRSEMNVSTLELGDSALYLCASSLETSGSADTQYFGPGTRLTVL.

This clonotype was recorded at least ten times. V usage is TRBV14 and J usage is TRBJ2-7; D not resolved. V lost 2 bases to trimming and J lost 3 bases, with 5 bases between them. The length of the CDR3 is 12 residues. Germline V gene data show CDR1 as SGHDN and CDR2 as FVKESK. CDR3 coding DNA: TGTGCCAGCAGCCAAATAAGCTACGAGCAGTACTTC. Translation gives CASSQISYEQYF.

This clonotype was seen ten or more times. The chain couples TRBV9 to TRBJ2-1; no clear D. Germline CDR1 and CDR2: SGDLS and YYNGEE. The V end lost 1 base, the J end lost 2 bases, and 10 bases lay between the germline ends. The CDR3 totals 15 residues. CDR3 nucleotide sequence: TGTGCCAGCAGCGTAACTGGTATCCCCTACAATGAGCAGTTCTTC. The encoded protein is CASSVTGIPYNEQFF.

This clonotype was seen repeatedly, ten times or more. This rearrangement joins TRBV20-1 to TRBJ1-2; D gene uncertain. This CDR3 spans 14 amino acids. Germline V gene data show CDR1 as DFQATT and CDR2 as SNEGSKA (reference sequence). Trimming stripped 5 bases from V and 11 bases from J, with 24 bases between. This CDR3 is CSAHSPASTRWYTF. CDR3 nucleotide sequence: TGCAGTGCTCACAGCCCAGCGAGTACTAGGTGGTACACCTTC.

This clonotype was seen ten or more times. The chain is built from TRBV5-1 and TRBJ2-3; 7 nucleotides line up with TRBD2. Losses at the gene ends were 4 bases for V and 4 bases for J; bases not matched to a gene: 6. The CDR3 totals 14 residues. Looked up from germline, CDR1 is SGHRS and CDR2 is YFSETQ. This CDR3 is CASSMGGIADTQYF. The CDR3 region has the DNA TGCGCCAGCAGCATGGGGGGGATCGCAGATACGCAGTATTTT.

At least ten counts were recorded for this clonotype. The V and J genes are TRBV7-2 and TRBJ2-1; 9 nucleotides align to TRBD2. The V gene end was trimmed by 7 bases and the J gene end by 8 bases; junction bases not matched to a gene: 9. CDR1 is SGHTA, CDR2 FQGNSA, per germline. This CDR3 spans 14 amino acids. CDR3 in DNA: TGTGCCAGCAAGCTAGCGGGAAGTGGGCATGAGCAGTTCTTC. It codes for CASKLAGSGHEQFF.

This clonotype was observed many times. Germline and junction disagree at one end, which may indicate a read error. The V gene is TRBV9, the J gene TRBJ1-6; D is unresolved. The CDR3 is 14 amino acids. CDR1 and CDR2 from the germline V gene are SGDLS and YYNGEE. CDR3 nucleotides: TGTGCCAGCAGCTCGAACCCCCCCGACTCACCCCTCAACTTT. Translated, it gives CASSSNPPDSPLNF. Full variable domain (outside the CDR3, taken from reference TRBV9 and TRBJ1-6): DSGVTQTPKHLITATGQRVTLRCSPRSGDLSVYWYQQSLDQGLQFLIQYYNGEERAKGNILERFSAQQFPDLHSELNLSSLELGDSALYFCASSSNPPDSPLNFGNGTRLTVT.

For this clonotype: Since a much larger clone is just one base distant, this may be a read error. The chain uses TRBV5-6 and TRBJ2-3; D tentatively fits TRBD1 or TRBD2 (5 bases each). The V gene's germline CDR1 is SGHDT and CDR2 YYEEEE. The CDR3 length is 16 residues. In DNA form, the CDR3 reads TGTGCCAGCAGCTCCCTAAAGCAGCGGTCGACAGATAAGCAGTATTTT. Amino acid sequence: CASSSLKQRSTDKQYF.